A selection of T cell receptor beta chains follows, all from one sample in a study of shared clonotypes between healthy human individuals. The repertoire was sequenced with immunoSEQ multiplex PCR; TCRdb's copy has only in-frame clones and lacks some. The sample lists about 1.5 million clones, 95% to 99% occurring once. The specimen sequenced was naive CD4+ T cells sorted from blood. All receptors derive from a man in his thirties or forties in good health. Both conserved end residues are part of each CDR3. Fields, in order: CDR3 protein, CDR3 DNA, D gene, V gene, clone size, J gene. D genes are given only for firm matches. Not all rows give a size; the values are once, few, many and, for expanded clones, a class.

CASRGGGASRGMYNEQFF | TGTGCCAGCAGGGGTGGAGGGGCTAGCAGGGGGATGTACAATGAGCAGTTCTTC | NA | TRBV2 | NA | TRBJ2-1
CASSLSGNTIYF | TGTGCCAGCAGTTTATCGGGAAACACCATATATTTT | NA | TRBV28 | once | TRBJ1-3
CASRDVRGGTGELFF | TGTGCCAGCAGAGATGTACGGGGGGGAACCGGGGAGCTGTTTTTT | TRBD2 | TRBV2 | NA | TRBJ2-2
CASKAGGYQPQHF | TGTGCCAGCAAGGCAGGAGGGTATCAGCCCCAGCATTTT | NA | TRBV2 | NA | TRBJ1-5
CASSVVGENTEAFF | TGTGCCAGCAGCGTAGTCGGGGAGAACACTGAAGCTTTCTTT | NA | TRBV9 | NA | TRBJ1-1
CASSLRGSNYGYTF | TGTGCCAGCAGTTTACGGGGCAGCAACTATGGCTACACCTTC | NA | TRBV27 | NA | TRBJ1-2
CAGGTGTGGTEAFF | TGTGCCGGAGGGACAGGGACGGGGGGCACTGAAGCTTTCTTT | TRBD1 | TRBV7-9 | once | TRBJ1-1
CASSLAVGGGAASSYEQYF | TGTGCCAGCAGCTTAGCCGTGGGGGGAGGGGCGGCAAGCTCCTACGAGCAGTACTTC | TRBD2 | TRBV7-6 | once | TRBJ2-7
CSVSRTLYNEQFF | TGCAGCGTTAGTAGAACCCTCTACAATGAGCAGTTCTTC | NA | TRBV29-1 | once | TRBJ2-1
CASSEGQGLAKNIQYF | TGTGCCAGCAGCGAGGGACAGGGATTAGCCAAAAACATTCAGTACTTC | TRBD1 | TRBV5-4 | NA | TRBJ2-4
CASSELAGVTYEQYF | TGTGCCAGCAGTGAACTAGCGGGAGTTACTTACGAGCAGTACTTC | TRBD2 | TRBV2 | NA | TRBJ2-7
CASSDPRKGTDTQYF | TGTGCCAGCAGTGACCCCCGCAAAGGCACAGATACGCAGTATTTT | NA | TRBV25-1 | NA | TRBJ2-3
CASSHYLGSGANVLTF | TGTGCCAGCAGCCATTATCTTGGTTCTGGGGCCAACGTCCTGACTTTC | NA | TRBV7-9 | NA | TRBJ2-6
CASSYRGRRTEAFF | TGTGCCAGCAGTTACAGGGGGCGCCGGACTGAAGCTTTCTTT | TRBD1 | TRBV28 | NA | TRBJ1-1
CASSFESEETQYF | TGTGCCAGCAGCTTTGAATCCGAAGAGACCCAGTACTTC | NA | TRBV7-3 | NA | TRBJ2-5
CATSLSRAEAFF | TGTGCCACCTCGCTCAGTAGGGCTGAAGCTTTCTTT | NA | TRBV2 | NA | TRBJ1-1
CASNFGQGKQPQHF | TGTGCCAGCAATTTCGGACAGGGTAAACAGCCCCAGCATTTT | TRBD1 | TRBV5-8 | once | TRBJ1-5
CASSLAGVSYNEQFF | TGCGCCAGCAGCTTGGCGGGAGTCTCCTACAATGAGCAGTTCTTC | NA | TRBV5-1 | NA | TRBJ2-1
CASSPGLAVNEQFF | TGTGCTAGCAGCCCCGGACTAGCGGTCAATGAGCAGTTCTTC | TRBD2 | TRBV7-7 | once | TRBJ2-1
CASSPLGKYNEQFF | TGTGCCAGCTCACCACTTGGGAAGTACAATGAGCAGTTCTTC | NA | TRBV18 | once | TRBJ2-1
CASSVLGDVLYEQYF | TGTGCCAGCAGCGTCCTTGGAGACGTCCTCTACGAGCAGTACTTC | NA | TRBV5-4 | NA | TRBJ2-7
CSVLRPAYNEQFF | TGCAGCGTTCTCCGCCCCGCTTACAATGAGCAGTTCTTC | NA | TRBV29-1 | NA | TRBJ2-1
CASSLTGYNEQFF | TGTGCCAGCAGCCTGACAGGGTACAATGAGCAGTTCTTC | TRBD1 | TRBV7-9 | once | TRBJ2-1
CASSDIVDTGGKEFF | TGTGCCAGCAGTGATATAGTAGACACGGGAGGGAAGGAGTTCTTC | TRBD2 | TRBV6-1 | NA | TRBJ2-1
CASSFASQISSDTQYF | TGTGCCAGCAGCTTCGCTAGCCAGATCAGTTCAGATACGCAGTATTTT | NA | TRBV5-5 | NA | TRBJ2-3
CASRTREPSYNEQFF | TGTGCCAGTAGGACGCGGGAGCCCTCCTACAATGAGCAGTTCTTC | TRBD2 | TRBV19 | NA | TRBJ2-1
CASRTGHKSTDTQYF | TGTGCCAGCAGAACGGGACACAAGAGCACAGATACGCAGTATTTT | NA | TRBV5-4 | NA | TRBJ2-3
CASSPVGRSGNTIYF | TGTGCCAGCAGCCCCGTGGGGCGCTCTGGAAACACCATATATTTT | NA | TRBV9 | NA | TRBJ1-3
CASSPRGQGITGELFF | TGTGCCAGCTCACCCAGAGGCCAGGGGATCACCGGGGAGCTGTTTTTT | NA | TRBV18 | NA | TRBJ2-2
CASTPFGPPNEQFF | TGTGCCAGCACCCCCTTCGGACCCCCCAATGAGCAGTTCTTC | NA | TRBV11-2 | NA | TRBJ2-1
CASSQGTSGTYEQYF | TGCGCCAGCAGCCAAGGGACTAGCGGGACCTACGAGCAGTACTTC | TRBD2 | TRBV4-3 | NA | TRBJ2-7
CASSDYLNYGYTF | TGCGCCAGCAGTGATTACCTCAACTATGGCTACACCTTC | NA | TRBV10-1 | once | TRBJ1-2
CASSSLAGGTRELFF | TGTGCCAGCAGCTCACTAGCGGGGGGCACCCGGGAGCTGTTTTTT | TRBD2 | TRBV7-6 | few | TRBJ2-2
CASSDRARWAEAFF | TGTGCCAGTAGTGACCGGGCCCGATGGGCTGAAGCTTTCTTT | NA | TRBV19 | NA | TRBJ1-1
CASSQESGRAPTGELFF | TGCGCCAGCAGCCAAGAAAGCGGGAGGGCCCCCACCGGGGAGCTGTTTTTT | TRBD2 | TRBV4-1 | NA | TRBJ2-2
CASSQRVRGTYEQYF | TGTGCCAGCAGCCAACGTGTCAGGGGCACCTACGAGCAGTACTTC | NA | TRBV14 | NA | TRBJ2-7
CAWRKQGENEKLFF | TGTGCCTGGCGAAAACAGGGGGAGAATGAAAAACTGTTTTTT | TRBD1 | TRBV30 | NA | TRBJ1-4
CASIEGGPYNEQFF | TGTGCCAGCATAGAGGGGGGTCCCTACAATGAGCAGTTCTTC | NA | TRBV28 | NA | TRBJ2-1
CASSRLVKNTEAFF | TGTGCCAGTAGTCGCTTAGTGAAGAACACTGAAGCTTTCTTT | NA | TRBV19 | NA | TRBJ1-1
CASSGTSGSSYNEQFF | TGTGCCAGCAGCGGAACTAGCGGCAGCTCCTACAATGAGCAGTTCTTC | TRBD2 | TRBV5-4 | NA | TRBJ2-1
CASSDRGTTDTQYF | TGTGCCAGCAGTGATCGCGGAACCACAGATACGCAGTATTTT | NA | TRBV25-1 | NA | TRBJ2-3